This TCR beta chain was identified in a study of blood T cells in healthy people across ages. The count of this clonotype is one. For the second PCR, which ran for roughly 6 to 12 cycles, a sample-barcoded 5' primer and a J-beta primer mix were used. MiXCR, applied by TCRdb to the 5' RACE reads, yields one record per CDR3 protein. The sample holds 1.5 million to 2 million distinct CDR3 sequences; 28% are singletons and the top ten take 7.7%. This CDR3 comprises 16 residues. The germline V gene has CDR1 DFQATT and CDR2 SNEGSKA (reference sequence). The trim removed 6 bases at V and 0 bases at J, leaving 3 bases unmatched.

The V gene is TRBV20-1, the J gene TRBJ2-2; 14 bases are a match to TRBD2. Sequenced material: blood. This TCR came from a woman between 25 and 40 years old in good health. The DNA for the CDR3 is TGCAGTGCCGGACTAGCGGGGGGAGCGAACACCGGGGAGCTGTTTTTT. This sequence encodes CSAGLAGGANTGELFF.